These T cell receptor beta chains were read from a single sample in a study of control samples from healthy donors and cancer patients. Using immunoSEQ multiplex PCR, the repertoire was profiled, and TCRdb retains in-frame clones only, with some absent. The sample has 210,000 or so clones; around 90% are singletons. The sequencing input was blood. The receptor set was obtained from a man aged 25-40 years in good health. CDR3s include the opening cysteine and the closing phenylalanine or tryptophan. Fields, in order: V gene, J gene, clone size, D gene, CDR3 DNA, CDR3 protein. A D gene is named only where the DNA matches it firmly. Clone size appears in some rows only: once, few, many, or a class for an expanded clone.

V gene: TRBV11-3
J gene: TRBJ2-5
clone size: NA
D gene: NA
CDR3 DNA: TGTGCCAGCAGCTTAACGGGGACCCAAGAGACCCAGTACTTC
CDR3 protein: CASSLTGTQETQYF

V gene: TRBV5-1
J gene: TRBJ2-3
clone size: NA
D gene: NA
CDR3 DNA: TGCGCCAGCAGGATCAACACAGATACGCAGTATTTT
CDR3 protein: CASRINTDTQYF

V gene: TRBV19
J gene: TRBJ1-2
clone size: NA
D gene: NA
CDR3 DNA: TGTGCCAGTAGTCTAACCCTACCGGCAGTTCCAAACTATGGCTACACCTTC
CDR3 protein: CASSLTLPAVPNYGYTF

V gene: TRBV20-1
J gene: TRBJ1-5
clone size: NA
D gene: NA
CDR3 DNA: TGCAGTGCTAGTATATCTGGCAATCAGCCCCAGCATTTT
CDR3 protein: CSASISGNQPQHF

V gene: TRBV5-1
J gene: TRBJ1-1
clone size: NA
D gene: NA
CDR3 DNA: TGCGCCAGCAGCTTGGTCGCGGGGGCGGGAAACACTGAAGCTTTCTTT
CDR3 protein: CASSLVAGAGNTEAFF

V gene: TRBV2
J gene: TRBJ1-3
clone size: NA
D gene: NA
CDR3 DNA: TGTGCCAGCAGAAACAGGGTGAACTCTGGAAACACCATATATTTT
CDR3 protein: CASRNRVNSGNTIYF

V gene: TRBV20-1
J gene: TRBJ1-2
clone size: NA
D gene: NA
CDR3 DNA: TGCAGTGCTCCAGGGTCGGGTGGCTACACCTTC
CDR3 protein: CSAPGSGGYTF

V gene: TRBV14
J gene: TRBJ2-1
clone size: NA
D gene: NA
CDR3 DNA: TGTGCCAGCAGCCAAGATTATGAGGGGCAGTTCTTC
CDR3 protein: CASSQDYEGQFF

V gene: TRBV28
J gene: TRBJ1-5
clone size: once
D gene: NA
CDR3 DNA: TGTGCCAGCAGTTTATCACAGGGTTTGGGTTCTAGCAATCAGCCCCAGCATTTT
CDR3 protein: CASSLSQGLGSSNQPQHF

V gene: TRBV6-1
J gene: TRBJ2-2
clone size: NA
D gene: NA
CDR3 DNA: TGTGCCAGCAGTGAACATTGGGTCGGGGAGCTGTTTTTT
CDR3 protein: CASSEHWVGELFF

V gene: TRBV27
J gene: TRBJ2-2
clone size: NA
D gene: NA
CDR3 DNA: TGTGCCAGCAGCCCAGGGCGGTCCGGGGAGCTGTTTTTT
CDR3 protein: CASSPGRSGELFF

V gene: TRBV6-5
J gene: TRBJ1-2
clone size: NA
D gene: TRBD1
CDR3 DNA: TGTGCCACCCCCCGGACAGGGGACGACAGATATGGCTACACCTTC
CDR3 protein: CATPRTGDDRYGYTF

V gene: TRBV27
J gene: TRBJ1-2
clone size: NA
D gene: TRBD1
CDR3 DNA: TGTGCCAGCAGTCACGTGCGACCCCGGGACAGGGGAAACTATGGCTACACCTTC
CDR3 protein: CASSHVRPRDRGNYGYTF

V gene: TRBV7-9
J gene: TRBJ1-5
clone size: many
D gene: NA
CDR3 DNA: TGTGCCAGCAGCTTTGAACTAAATCAGCCCCAGCATTTT
CDR3 protein: CASSFELNQPQHF

V gene: TRBV7-8
J gene: TRBJ1-3
clone size: NA
D gene: TRBD1
CDR3 DNA: TGTGCCAGCAGCTATAACGACAGGGTGAGCTCTGGAAACACCATATATTTT
CDR3 protein: CASSYNDRVSSGNTIYF

V gene: TRBV19
J gene: TRBJ1-5
clone size: NA
D gene: NA
CDR3 DNA: TGTGCCAGTAGTTTCATGACAGGCAGACGGGATCAGCCCCAGCATTTT
CDR3 protein: CASSFMTGRRDQPQHF

V gene: TRBV19
J gene: TRBJ2-3
clone size: NA
D gene: TRBD2
CDR3 DNA: TGTGCCTGCAGCGGGGGGGCGGCGACAGATACGCAGTATTTT
CDR3 protein: CACSGGAATDTQYF

V gene: TRBV5-1
J gene: TRBJ1-1
clone size: NA
D gene: TRBD1
CDR3 DNA: TGCGCCAGCAGCTTGGGTGGGACAGGGGGCTCTAACACTGAAGCTTTCTTT
CDR3 protein: CASSLGGTGGSNTEAFF

V gene: TRBV7-9
J gene: TRBJ1-6
clone size: NA
D gene: NA
CDR3 DNA: TGTGCCAGCAGCATGACAGGAGGAAATTCACCCCTCCACTTT
CDR3 protein: CASSMTGGNSPLHF

V gene: TRBV19
J gene: TRBJ2-4
clone size: NA
D gene: NA
CDR3 DNA: TGTGCCAGTAGTATAGGAGGTCATGGTCTTCGAGGGGACATTCAGTACTTC
CDR3 protein: CASSIGGHGLRGDIQYF

V gene: TRBV12-3/TRBV12-4
J gene: TRBJ1-2
clone size: NA
D gene: NA
CDR3 DNA: TGTGCCAGCAACTCAGGGTATGGCTACACCTTC
CDR3 protein: CASNSGYGYTF

V gene: TRBV2
J gene: TRBJ1-4
clone size: once
D gene: NA
CDR3 DNA: TGTGCCAGCAGTGAACAGGGAACTAATGAAAAACTGTTTTTT
CDR3 protein: CASSEQGTNEKLFF

V gene: TRBV18
J gene: TRBJ1-6
clone size: NA
D gene: NA
CDR3 DNA: TGTGCCAGCTCAGACAGCTACTCCTATAATTCACCCCTCCACTTT
CDR3 protein: CASSDSYSYNSPLHF

V gene: TRBV29-1
J gene: TRBJ1-2
clone size: once
D gene: NA
CDR3 DNA: TGCAGCGTTGAAGTGACAACTAACTATGGCTACACCTTC
CDR3 protein: CSVEVTTNYGYTF

V gene: TRBV9
J gene: TRBJ2-3
clone size: NA
D gene: NA
CDR3 DNA: TGTGCCAGCAGCGCCACAGGTGGATGGAGGGGGCAGTATTTT
CDR3 protein: CASSATGGWRGQYF

V gene: TRBV5-1
J gene: TRBJ1-4
clone size: NA
D gene: NA
CDR3 DNA: TGCGCCAGCAGCCCCGATCTACAGGGCGGAAAACTGTTTTTT
CDR3 protein: CASSPDLQGGKLFF

V gene: TRBV10-1
J gene: TRBJ1-1
clone size: NA
D gene: TRBD1
CDR3 DNA: TGCGCCAGCACGTTACACAGGGGCTCCGAAGCTTTCTTT
CDR3 protein: CASTLHRGSEAFF

V gene: TRBV5-4
J gene: TRBJ1-4
clone size: NA
D gene: TRBD1
CDR3 DNA: TGTGCCAGCAGCTTGGGACCGGGACAGGGGGACGAAAAACTGTTTTTT
CDR3 protein: CASSLGPGQGDEKLFF

V gene: TRBV4-1
J gene: TRBJ1-3
clone size: NA
D gene: NA
CDR3 DNA: TGCGCCAGCAGCCAAGCCTCTGGAAACACCATATATTTT
CDR3 protein: CASSQASGNTIYF

V gene: TRBV6-5
J gene: TRBJ1-1
clone size: NA
D gene: TRBD1
CDR3 DNA: TGTGCCAGCAGACAGGGGCCTGAAGCTTTCTTT
CDR3 protein: CASRQGPEAFF

V gene: TRBV7-6
J gene: TRBJ1-1
clone size: NA
D gene: TRBD1
CDR3 DNA: TGTGCCAGCAGCTTAAGGATGGACAGGGGGCTCACTGAAGCTTTCTTT
CDR3 protein: CASSLRMDRGLTEAFF

V gene: TRBV4-1
J gene: TRBJ2-3
clone size: NA
D gene: NA
CDR3 DNA: TGCGCCAGCAGCCAGGAACCGGGACACCGCACAGATACGCAGTATTTT
CDR3 protein: CASSQEPGHRTDTQYF

V gene: TRBV27
J gene: TRBJ1-6
clone size: NA
D gene: NA
CDR3 DNA: TGTGCCAGCAGTTTATATTTCGCGGGAAACCCCATCGCACCCCTCCACTTT
CDR3 protein: CASSLYFAGNPIAPLHF